These 17 T cell receptor beta chains came from one sample sequenced in a study of blood T cell repertoires in COVID-19 (dated by TCRdb to the early 2020s). Library creation used the immunoSEQ multiplex PCR assay. TCRdb limited this immuneACCESS table to in-frame rearrangements with V and J called. A share of clones is missing; checked studies link under half to unresolved V genes, and the rest is unexplained. In all, the sample holds about 160,000 clones, and under 85% of those were seen once. The top ten constitute 10% to 15% of the sample. The source material was peripheral blood. These receptors were collected from a man aged 65-85 years who had recovered from COVID-19.

The rearrangement joins TRBV5-1 to TRBJ2-7; 11 bases align to TRBD1. CDR1 is SGHRS, CDR2 YFSETQ, per germline. The CDR3 is 15 amino acids. V lost 5 bases and J lost 3; bases outside the gene matches: 7. The CDR3 reads CASRLGDRGSYEQYF. The CDR3 region has the DNA TGCGCCAGCAGGCTGGGGGACAGGGGGAGCTACGAGCAGTACTTC.

This clone has more than one count but fewer than ten. The rearrangement uses TRBV5-5 and TRBJ1-3; unclear D gene. Trimming cost V 0 bases and J 2 bases, with 6 bases left between them. Germline V gene lookup returns CDR1 SGHKS and CDR2 YYEKEE (reference sequence). The CDR3 has 14 amino acids. The CDR3 is CASSLDGAGNTIYF. Here the CDR3 DNA reads TGTGCCAGCAGCTTGGACGGGGCTGGAAACACCATATATTTT.

The chain carries TRBV6-2 or TRBV6-3 and TRBJ2-2; possibly TRBD1 for D (5 bases). The ends were cut back, 0 bases at V and 3 bases at J, with 8 bases in the middle. Germline V CDR1 and CDR2: MNHEY, SVGEGT. The CDR3 extends over 15 amino acids. CDR3 sequence: CASSYSGADTGELFF. DNA for the CDR3: TGTGCCAGCAGTTACTCAGGGGCCGACACCGGGGAGCTGTTTTTT.

The J gene is TRBJ1-5, the V gene TRBV19; 10 positions agree with TRBD1. CDR3 length: 16 amino acids. The junction had 9 bases not matched to a gene; V was cut back by 5 bases and J by 5 bases. CDR1 is LNHDA and CDR2 is SQIVND in the germline V gene (reference sequence). Here the CDR3 DNA reads TGTGCCAGTAGTCCAAGGCCGGGACAGGGGTATCAGCCCCAGCATTTT. Amino acids: CASSPRPGQGYQPQHF.

This clone appeared a single time. The rearrangement links TRBV10-3 to TRBJ1-3, with 7 bases identical to TRBD1. V shed 4 bases, J shed 0 bases, and the junction held 3 bases outside the gene matches. From germline, CDR1 is ENHRY and CDR2 SYGVKD. CDR3 length equals 15 residues. The CDR3 DNA reads as TGTGCCATCAGTGGACAGGGAGTCTCTGGAAACACCATATATTTT. Its translation is CAISGQGVSGNTIYF.

The CDR3 coding sequence is TGTGCCACCAGCAGAGATGTTTCGGGGGTCGAGCAGTACTTC. Its translation: CATSRDVSGVEQYF. V gene TRBV15 combines with J gene TRBJ2-7, with D perhaps TRBD2 (6 bases). This CDR3 is 14 amino acids long. Per the germline V gene, CDR1 is LNHNV and CDR2 is YYDKDF (reference sequence). Trimming removed 0 bases from V and 6 bases from J, with 12 bases in between.

The chain combines TRBV12-3 or TRBV12-4 with TRBJ2-2; D perhaps matches TRBD1 (5 bases). V was pared by 1 base and J by 5 bases, with 5 bases between. The CDR3 has 13 amino acids. The CDR3 protein is CASSLDRTGELFF. DNA for the CDR3: TGTGCCAGCAGTTTAGACAGGACCGGGGAGCTGTTTTTT.

The chain employs TRBV5-4 and TRBJ1-4; tentative D call: TRBD1 (5 bases). The germline CDR1 and CDR2 sequences are SGHNT and YYREEE (reference sequence). Trimming left V 1 base short and J 8 bases short, with 18 bases between. This CDR3 contains 16 residues. In nucleotides, the CDR3 is TGTGCCAGCAGCTTGAAAAGAGACAGCCCCTTGGAAAAACTGTTTTTT. Residues: CASSLKRDSPLEKLFF.

The rearrangement links TRBV3-1 (or the pseudogene TRBV3-2) to TRBJ2-1, with 9 bases identical to TRBD2. Germline CDR1 reads LGHDT; CDR2 reads YNNKEL (reference sequence). V was clipped by 7 bases and J by 6 bases; unmatched bases: 10. This CDR3 contains 15 residues. The DNA for the CDR3 is TGTGCCAGCACCCTTAGCGGGAGTGGGGGCAATGAGCAGTTCTTC. Encoded protein: CASTLSGSGGNEQFF.

The chain is built from TRBV16 and TRBJ1-5; possibly TRBD1 for D (6 bases). CDR1 KGHSY and CDR2 FQNENV come from the germline V gene. This CDR3 has 16 residues. The V end lost 4 bases, the J end lost 2 bases, and 15 bases lay between the germline ends. The CDR3 here is CASSLHNSGGNQPQHF. The CDR3 DNA is TGTGCCAGCAGCCTCCATAATTCAGGGGGCAATCAGCCCCAGCATTTT.

V is TRBV11-2 and J is TRBJ1-3, with a tentative D call TRBD1 (5 bases). Trimming pared 4 bases from V and 2 bases from J, leaving 9 bases between. CDR3 length equals 14 residues. Germline CDR1 reads SGHAT; CDR2 reads FQNNGV. As DNA, the CDR3 is TGTGCCAGCAGCTCCCAGGGAACTGGAAACACCATATATTTT. Translation gives CASSSQGTGNTIYF. The entire variable domain, with the rest obtained from reference TRBV11-2 and TRBJ1-3, is as follows: EAGVAQSPRYKIIEKRQSVAFWCNPISGHATLYWYQQILGQGPKLLIQFQNNGVVDDSQLPKDRFSAERLKGVDSTLKIQPAKLEDSAVYLCASSSQGTGNTIYFGEGSWLTVV.

In its sample, this clone was seen once. The chain links TRBV7-2 to TRBJ1-5; D is perhaps TRBD1 (5 bases). Trimming took 5 bases from V and 4 from J, leaving 12 bases between them. The CDR3 consists of 14 residues. CDR1 is SGHTA, CDR2 FQGNSA, per germline. CDR3 protein: CASSVWGTNQPQHF. Here the CDR3 DNA reads TGTGCCAGCAGCGTGTGGGGGACTAATCAGCCCCAGCATTTT.

The genes are TRBV9 and TRBJ2-3, with 9 bases aligning to TRBD2. V shed 1 base and J 4 bases; nucleotides not matched to a gene: 7. The CDR3 is 16 amino acids. The V gene's germline CDR1 is SGDLS and CDR2 YYNGEE. The CDR3 nucleotides read TGTGCCAGCAGCGTACCCGCGGGAGGGAGTGCAGATACGCAGTATTTT. Protein product: CASSVPAGGSADTQYF.

This clone was seen a single time. The chain has TRBV28 and TRBJ2-7; 9 bases are a match to TRBD2. Germline-derived CDR1 and CDR2 are MDHEN and SYDVKM. With V trimmed by 3 bases and J by 0 bases, 6 bases remained unmatched. There are 16 residues in the CDR3. For the CDR3, the DNA is TGTGCCAGCAGTTTGGAGTCTAGCGGGAACTCCTACGAGCAGTACTTC. It codes for CASSLESSGNSYEQYF. Drawing the rest from reference TRBV28 and TRBJ2-7, the complete variable domain is DVKVTQSSRYLVKRTGEKVFLECVQDMDHENMFWYRQDPGLGLRLIYFSYDVKMKEKGDIPEGYSVSREKKERFSLILESASTNQTSMYLCASSLESSGNSYEQYFGPGTRLTVT.

V usage is TRBV7-3 and J usage is TRBJ2-3; 8 bases align to TRBD2. The ends lost 5 bases at V and 0 bases at J; junction bases unmatched: 4. The CDR3 sequence is 15 residues long. Germline V gene sequence: CDR1 SGHTA, CDR2 FQGTGA. CDR3 sequence: CASSQLAASTDTQYF. DNA for the CDR3: TGTGCCAGCAGCCAACTAGCGGCTAGCACAGATACGCAGTATTTT.

CDR3 sequence: CASEMGQAESYEQYF. The CDR3 coding sequence is TGTGCCAGCGAAATGGGACAGGCGGAATCCTACGAGCAGTACTTC. V usage is TRBV6-5 and J usage is TRBJ2-7; 8 nucleotides line up with TRBD1. The CDR3 consists of 15 residues. Germline CDR1 is MNHEY and CDR2 is SVGAGI. The junction had 10 bases not matched to a gene; V was cut back by 8 bases and J by 1 base.

The chain employs TRBV21-1 and TRBJ2-1; the D segment call TRBD2 is taken from the table without a DNA check. TRBV21-1 is assigned pseudogene status. The CDR3 spans 16 residues. CDR3 sequence: CASSKPRLASHNEQFF. The CDR3 nucleotides are TGTGCCAGCAGCAAGCCTAGACTAGCGAGCCACAATGAGCAGTTCTTC.